Each of the 4 T cell receptor beta chains below was sequenced from the same sample in a study of blood T cell repertoires in COVID-19. The repertoire was sequenced with immunoSEQ multiplex PCR; TCRdb's copy has only in-frame clones and lacks some. The sample holds a few hundred thousand clones, 65% to 90% seen once. Sequenced sample: peripheral blood. The receptors were sampled from a woman in her thirties or forties who had recovered from COVID-19.

The chain carries TRBV7-2 and TRBJ2-3; TRBD1 agrees at 9 bases. Trimming removed 3 bases from V and 4 bases from J; junction bases left unmatched: 8. The germline V gene encodes CDR1 SGHTA and CDR2 FQGNSA. The CDR3 sequence is 16 residues long. The CDR3 nucleotides read TGTGCCAGCAGCTTTAGAGGGGGACAGGGACCAGATACGCAGTATTTT. Its translation: CASSFRGGQGPDTQYF.

The chain employs TRBV29-1 and TRBJ1-1; D may be TRBD1 (5 bases). This CDR3 comprises 14 residues. The germline gives CDR1 SQVTM, CDR2 ANQGSEA. The ends were cut back, 6 bases at V and 4 bases at J, with 18 bases in the middle. The CDR3 nucleotides read TGCAGCGTGGAGAACGGGGGTGTAAGCACTGAAGCTTTCTTT. Protein product: CSVENGGVSTEAFF.

The chain combines TRBV10-3 with TRBJ2-1; the D gene is possibly TRBD1 (5 bases). Germline CDR1 and CDR2: ENHRY and SYGVKD. This CDR3 spans 13 amino acids. V was pared by 4 bases and J by 8 bases, with 12 bases between. The CDR3 nucleotides are TGTGCCATCAGTGCCAGTCTGGGGCATGAGCAGTTCTTC. It is translated as CAISASLGHEQFF.

V and J are TRBV7-9 and TRBJ1-1; D gene uncertain. CDR3 length equals 16 residues. The germline V gene encodes CDR1 SEHNR and CDR2 FQNEAQ (reference sequence). V gave up 1 base and J gave up 6 bases, with 18 bases separating them. The chain's CDR3 is CASSLGPGSGSPEAFF. CDR3 coding DNA: TGTGCCAGCAGCTTAGGGCCGGGAAGTGGTTCCCCTGAAGCTTTCTTT.